This T cell receptor beta chain emerged from a study of neurological immune-mediated disorders. This clonotype was picked up many times. No conserved phenylalanine or tryptophan ends this CDR3, so it is likely a read error. With 10-nucleotide random UMIs included, cDNA was synthesized by 5'RACE. MiXCR, applied by TCRdb to the 5' RACE reads, yields one record per CDR3 protein. Among 25,000 to 35,000 distinct CDR3 sequences, approximately 1.6% were seen once, and the ten largest hold about 9%. From germline, CDR1 is SGHTA and CDR2 FQGNSA. The CDR3 spans 13 residues. V shed 2 bases and J shed 8 bases, with 12 bases lying between them.

The source is a woman aged 25-40 years with multiple sclerosis. Sequences were obtained from PBMCs. The chain couples TRBV7-2 to TRBJ1-2, with unresolved D. CDR3 in amino acids: CASSLTQTAGYTC. CDR3 DNA sequence: TGTGCCAGCAGCTTAACACAGACCGCCGGCTACACCTGC.